The rows below give T cell receptor beta chains drawn from one sample of a study of blood T cell repertoires in COVID-19. Profiled with immunoSEQ multiplex PCR; TCRdb holds only in-frame clones, not every one. Among over 450,000 clones listed, nearly 90% were seen once. Sequenced input: peripheral blood. The receptors were gathered from a man younger than 30 with COVID-19, enrolled during active disease. Each CDR3 is given with its conserved first and last residue. The order of the fields is clone size, J gene, V gene, D gene, CDR3 DNA, CDR3 protein. A D gene is named only where the DNA matches it firmly. Clone sizes are given selectively: once, few, many, or a class where the clone is expanded.

size: .; J: TRBJ2-1; V: TRBV7-3; D: TRBD2; DNA: TGTGCCAGCAGCTACGCTAGCGGGGCGATTGTTGAGCAGTTCTTC; CDR3: CASSYASGAIVEQFF
size: .; J: TRBJ1-2; V: TRBV5-6; D: .; DNA: TGTGCCAGCAGCTTGGAAAGGAGGGGTAATGGCTACACCTTC; CDR3: CASSLERRGNGYTF
size: .; J: TRBJ2-5; V: TRBV5-1; D: .; DNA: TGCGCCAGCAGCTTGAAAGACTGGCAAGAGACCCAGTACTTC; CDR3: CASSLKDWQETQYF
size: once; J: TRBJ2-1; V: TRBV5-5; D: TRBD1; DNA: TGTGCCAGCAGCCTAAGACAGGGGACGGCGTTCTTC; CDR3: CASSLRQGTAFF
size: .; J: TRBJ2-5; V: TRBV9; D: TRBD2; DNA: TGTGCCAGCAGCGTAGGACTAGCGGGAACGCGGGAGACCCAGTACTTC; CDR3: CASSVGLAGTRETQYF
size: .; J: TRBJ1-1; V: TRBV5-1; D: .; DNA: TGCGCCAGCAGCTTGGTTACAAATAAAGTGAACACTGAAGCTTTCTTT; CDR3: CASSLVTNKVNTEAFF
size: .; J: TRBJ2-2; V: TRBV21-1; D: .; DNA: TGTGCCGGCCTACGGATCGGCAGGACCGGGGAGCTGTTTTTT; CDR3: CAGLRIGRTGELFF
size: .; J: TRBJ1-2; V: TRBV12-3/TRBV12-4; D: TRBD1; DNA: TGTGCCAGCAGTTTAGGGGGACAGTATGGCTACACCTTC; CDR3: CASSLGGQYGYTF
size: .; J: TRBJ2-7; V: TRBV6-5; D: TRBD1; DNA: TGTGCCAGCAGCCCGGGACAGGGTACCTACGAGCAGTACTTC; CDR3: CASSPGQGTYEQYF
size: .; J: TRBJ1-6; V: TRBV12-5; D: .; DNA: TGTGCTAGTGGTTTGGACACAGGGATTAATTCACCCCTCCACTTT; CDR3: CASGLDTGINSPLHF
size: .; J: TRBJ1-2; V: TRBV25-1; D: TRBD1; DNA: TGTGCCAGCAGTGAATCAGGGACAGCCCACTATGGCTACACCTTC; CDR3: CASSESGTAHYGYTF
size: .; J: TRBJ1-3; V: TRBV7-2; D: TRBD1; DNA: TGTGCCAGCAGCTTGGGACAGATTCACTCTGGAAACACCATATATTTT; CDR3: CASSLGQIHSGNTIYF
size: .; J: TRBJ2-7; V: TRBV30; D: .; DNA: TGTGCCTGGAACGCGGCAAGCTCCTACGAGCAGTACTTC; CDR3: CAWNAASSYEQYF